This is a list of T cell receptor beta chains from one sample in a study of OX40 agonist ivuxolimab in advanced cancers. Assay: immunoSEQ multiplex PCR; the TCRdb copy retains only in-frame clones and omits some. Of 80,000 to 130,000 clones in the sample, about nine tenths were seen once. Source: CD4+ or CD8+ T cells sorted from blood, taken in a trial of the OX40 agonist ivuxolimab. The receptors derive from an adult with an advanced solid tumor such as melanoma, head and neck, liver or kidney cancer. Both conserved end residues are trimmed from each CDR3.

TRBJ2-1 TRBV7-2 ASSLGQGVNEQF
TRBJ2-2 TRBV28 ASSLTGLANTGELF
TRBJ2-2 TRBV6-6 ASSYQAGVGELF
TRBJ2-3 TRBV19 ASKAAGHTDTQY
TRBJ1-2 TRBV7-2 ASSIGTGVNYGYT
TRBJ1-2 TRBV5-1 ASSLNRGSGYGYT
TRBJ2-7 TRBV28 ASSLPGLAASYEQY
TRBJ2-7 TRBV28 ASSLSGYEQY
TRBJ1-2 TRBV27 ASSLSMKGTGYT
TRBJ2-5 TRBV7-2 ASSWSDRGETQY
TRBJ1-2 TRBV6-1 ASSEIGAGLGYT
TRBJ2-7 TRBV4-1 ASSQDVMAYEQY
TRBJ2-7 TRBV19 ASSPDYPGGEQY
TRBJ2-7 TRBV7-9 ASSLKGSVYEQY
TRBJ2-3 TRBV6-6 ASSSRTSELGGTQY
TRBJ2-7 TRBV28 ASRPPLMSEQY
TRBJ1-2 TRBV27 ASSINRGNYGYT
TRBJ1-5 TRBV18 ASSEGSGINQPQH
TRBJ1-2 TRBV11-2 ASSLAATGYGYT
NA TRBV7-8 ASSLKRESSYEQY
TRBJ2-7 TRBV6-5 ATHGLANYEQY
TRBJ1-4 TRBV10-3 AISGSGADEKLF
TRBJ2-7 TRBV9 ASSVGAGNWYEQY
TRBJ2-7 TRBV4-2 ASSQEWLRGDEQY
TRBJ2-3 TRBV7-8 ASSLYRLSTDTQY
TRBJ2-1 TRBV4-2 ASSQEVYGLAVPSSYNEQF
TRBJ2-3 TRBV6-5 ASSYSDRGTDTQY
TRBJ1-3 TRBV5-6 ASSFSGAGNTIY
TRBJ2-2 TRBV19 ASSTGTSGSISGELF
TRBJ2-1 TRBV7-2 ASSFGGRRYNEQF
TRBJ1-3 TRBV18 ASSPGTVGNTIY
TRBJ1-3 TRBV11-3 ASSSGDSGNTIY
TRBJ1-1 TRBV18 ASSFGQELMNTEAF
TRBJ2-1 TRBV28 ASSLGETSGRRYYNEQF
TRBJ1-2 TRBV28 ASSFRGRGYGYT
TRBJ2-1 TRBV7-9 ASSQKNNPGLEIF
TRBJ1-1 TRBV7-2 ASSLDQGKYTEAF
TRBJ2-6 TRBV18 ASSPTRPGANVLT
TRBJ2-1 TRBV30 AWSVQGGYNEQF
TRBJ2-7 TRBV5-1 ASSIAGGGSYEQY
TRBJ2-2 TRBV19 ASSKVAGGYTGELF
TRBJ2-7 TRBV28 ASSSTGSRKSYEQY
TRBJ1-2 TRBV7-3 ASSLNLRGANYGYT
TRBJ2-1 TRBV5-1 ASSTLAGGLNEQF
TRBJ2-7 TRBV7-2 ASSLGGTEAYEQY
TRBJ2-2 TRBV10-2 ASSNLVGAGELF
TRBJ2-7 TRBV4-3 ASSQDRTRKQY
TRBJ2-7 TRBV5-4 ASSLAVQVYEQY
TRBJ2-5 TRBV28 ASSSVNERETQY
TRBJ2-7 TRBV28 ASRSQGFEQY
TRBJ2-5 TRBV5-4 ASSSGQKYQETQY
TRBJ1-2 TRBV7-2 ASSLDGSGVAGGYT
TRBJ2-7 TRBV11-2 ASSRGRNYEQY
TRBJ1-5 TRBV6-5 ASRLQGYGNQPQH
TRBJ1-5 TRBV6-5 ASSAGQRVVQPQH